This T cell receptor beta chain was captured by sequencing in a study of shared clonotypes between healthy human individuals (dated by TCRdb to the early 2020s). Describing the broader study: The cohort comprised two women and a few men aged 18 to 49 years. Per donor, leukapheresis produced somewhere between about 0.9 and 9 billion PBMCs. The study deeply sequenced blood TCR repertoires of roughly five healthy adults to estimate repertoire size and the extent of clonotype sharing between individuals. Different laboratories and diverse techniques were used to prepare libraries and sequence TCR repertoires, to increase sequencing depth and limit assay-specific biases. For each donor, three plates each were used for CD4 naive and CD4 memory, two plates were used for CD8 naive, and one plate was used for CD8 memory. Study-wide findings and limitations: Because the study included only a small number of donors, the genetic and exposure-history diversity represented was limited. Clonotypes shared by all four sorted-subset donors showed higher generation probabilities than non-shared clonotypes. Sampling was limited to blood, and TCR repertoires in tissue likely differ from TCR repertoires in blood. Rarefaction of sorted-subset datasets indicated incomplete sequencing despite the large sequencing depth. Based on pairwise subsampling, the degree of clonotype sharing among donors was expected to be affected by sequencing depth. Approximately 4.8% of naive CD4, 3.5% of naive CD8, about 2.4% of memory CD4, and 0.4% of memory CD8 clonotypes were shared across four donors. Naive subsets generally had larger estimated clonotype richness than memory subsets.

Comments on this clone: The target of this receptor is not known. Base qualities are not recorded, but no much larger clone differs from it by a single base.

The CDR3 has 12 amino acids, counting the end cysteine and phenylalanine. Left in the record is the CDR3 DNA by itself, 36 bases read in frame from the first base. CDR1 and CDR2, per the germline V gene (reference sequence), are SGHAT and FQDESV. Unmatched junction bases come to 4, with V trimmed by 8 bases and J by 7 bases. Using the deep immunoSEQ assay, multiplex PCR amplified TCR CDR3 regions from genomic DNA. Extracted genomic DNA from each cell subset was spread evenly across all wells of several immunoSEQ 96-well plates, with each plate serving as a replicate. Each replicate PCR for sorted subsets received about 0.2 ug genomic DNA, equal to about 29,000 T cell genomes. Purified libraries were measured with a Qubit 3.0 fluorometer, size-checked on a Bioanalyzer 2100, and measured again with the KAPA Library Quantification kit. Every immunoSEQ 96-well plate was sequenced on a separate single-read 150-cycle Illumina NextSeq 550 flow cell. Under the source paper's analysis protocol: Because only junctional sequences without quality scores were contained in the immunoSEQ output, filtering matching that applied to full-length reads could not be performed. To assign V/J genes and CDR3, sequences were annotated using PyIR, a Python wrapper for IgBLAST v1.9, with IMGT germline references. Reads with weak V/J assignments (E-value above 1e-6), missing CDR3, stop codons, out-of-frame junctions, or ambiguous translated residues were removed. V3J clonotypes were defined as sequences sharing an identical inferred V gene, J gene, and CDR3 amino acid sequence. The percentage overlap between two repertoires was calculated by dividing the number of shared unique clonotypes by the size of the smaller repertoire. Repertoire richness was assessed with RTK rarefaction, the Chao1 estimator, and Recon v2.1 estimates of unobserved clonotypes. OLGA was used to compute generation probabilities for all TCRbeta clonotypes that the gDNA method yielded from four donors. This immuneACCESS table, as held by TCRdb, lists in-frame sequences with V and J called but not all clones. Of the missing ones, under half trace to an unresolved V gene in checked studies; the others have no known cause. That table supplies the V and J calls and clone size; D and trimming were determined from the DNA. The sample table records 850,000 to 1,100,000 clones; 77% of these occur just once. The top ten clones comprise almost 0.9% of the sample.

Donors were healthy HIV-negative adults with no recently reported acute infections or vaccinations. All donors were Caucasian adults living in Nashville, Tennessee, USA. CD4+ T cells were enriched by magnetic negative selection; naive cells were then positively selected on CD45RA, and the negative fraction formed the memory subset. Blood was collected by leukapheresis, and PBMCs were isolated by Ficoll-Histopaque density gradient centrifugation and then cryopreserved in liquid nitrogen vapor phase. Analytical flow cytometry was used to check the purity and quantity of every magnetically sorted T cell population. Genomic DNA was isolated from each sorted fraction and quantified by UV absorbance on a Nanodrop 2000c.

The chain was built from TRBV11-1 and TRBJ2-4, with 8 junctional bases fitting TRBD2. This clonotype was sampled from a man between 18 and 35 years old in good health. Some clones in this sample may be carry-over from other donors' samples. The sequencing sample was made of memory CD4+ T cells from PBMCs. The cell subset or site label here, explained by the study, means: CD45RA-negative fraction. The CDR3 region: CASGREGNIQYF. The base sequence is TGTGCCAGCGGACGGGAGGGCAACATTCAGTACTTC.